Shown below are 6 T cell receptor beta chains from a single sample sequenced in a study of blood T cells in healthy people across ages. Primers used in a second PCR of about 7 to 12 cycles were a sample-barcoded 5' primer and a J-beta primer mix. TCRdb re-called the 5' RACE reads with MiXCR, one entry per CDR3 protein. Of hundreds of thousands of distinct CDR3 sequences listed, about 59% are singletons. The sample taken for sequencing was blood. The receptor source for this set is a man aged 25 to 45 in good health.

This clonotype was detected a few times. The rearrangement links TRBV29-1 to TRBJ1-4; 10 bases align to TRBD1. Germline CDR1 is SQVTM and CDR2 is ANQGSEA. This CDR3 comprises 14 residues. J lost 8 bases, V lost 6 bases, and 9 bases had no gene match. This CDR3 is CSVTGTGATEKLFF. In DNA form, the CDR3 reads TGCAGCGTCACCGGGACAGGGGCTACGGAAAAACTGTTTTTT.

This clonotype was seen once. V usage is TRBV9 and J usage is TRBJ2-5; 9 bases line up with TRBD2. The V and J ends lost 0 bases and 5 bases, in that order; junction bases with no gene match: 8. Germline V gene lookup returns CDR1 SGDLS and CDR2 YYNGEE. This CDR3 spans 16 amino acids. Written as DNA, the CDR3 is TGTGCCAGCAGCGTAGTTGCGGGGGGGGTCTCCGAGACCCAGTACTTC. Translation: CASSVVAGGVSETQYF.

Ten or more counts support this clonotype. The J gene is TRBJ2-5, the V gene TRBV6-1; D may match TRBD1 or TRBD2 (5 bases each). The CDR3 loop spans 13 amino acids. V was pared by 11 bases and J by 3 bases, with 16 bases between. Germline CDR1 reads MNHNS; CDR2 reads SASEGT. The CDR3, as DNA: TGTGCCGTTGCACCGGGACCTAAAGAGACCCAGTACTTC. It translates to CAVAPGPKETQYF.

This chain joins TRBV21-1 and TRBJ1-4; the DNA was not compared with TRBD1, the D call given in the table. TRBV21-1 is a known pseudogene. This CDR3 has 14 residues. The CDR3 coding sequence is TGTGCCAGCAGGAAACAGGGGATGAGAGAAAAACTGTTTTTT. It encodes CASRKQGMREKLFF.

This chain connects TRBV15 to TRBJ1-4; possible D gene TRBD1, 6 bases. V gave up 1 base and J gave up 8 bases, with 11 bases separating them. The germline CDR1 and CDR2 sequences are LNHNV and YYDKDF (reference sequence). CDR3 size: 14 residues. The CDR3 DNA reads TGTGCCACCAGCAGAGGGGGGCTCGGGGAAAAACTGTTTTTT. Amino acids: CATSRGGLGEKLFF.

This clonotype was counted once. V and J are TRBV9 and TRBJ2-1; maybe TRBD1 (7 bases). CDR1 is SGDLS and CDR2 is YYNGEE in the germline V gene. V was cut by 0 bases and J by 7 bases, with 14 bases left in between. The CDR3 extends over 15 amino acids. In nucleotides, the CDR3 is TGTGCCAGCAGCGTAGGGGGCAGGGGGAGGAATGAGCAGTTCTTC. Translation: CASSVGGRGRNEQFF.